Below, 27 T cell receptor beta chains from the same sample are listed, as sequenced in a study of OX40 agonist ivuxolimab in advanced cancers. Clones were read by immunoSEQ multiplex PCR, and TCRdb kept only the in-frame ones, dropping some. The table records 30,000 to 35,000 clones, 70% to 85% of them present only once. The sequenced sample was CD4+ or CD8+ T cells sorted from blood, obtained in a trial of the OX40 agonist ivuxolimab. The receptors originated from an adult with an advanced solid tumor such as melanoma, head and neck, liver or kidney cancer.

The chain recombines TRBV9 with TRBJ2-1, with TRBD2 identical over 10 bases. The V segment lost 4 bases and the J segment 0 bases; nucleotides outside the gene matches: 4. This CDR3 has 16 residues. Per germline, CDR1 SGDLS and CDR2 YYNGEE. DNA of the CDR3: TGTGCCAGCAGCCCAAGCGGGGGGGCCTCCTACAATGAGCAGTTCTTC. Encoded protein: CASSPSGGASYNEQFF.

The chain uses TRBV6-5 and TRBJ2-7; D is ambiguous. Per the germline V gene, CDR1 is MNHEY and CDR2 is SVGAGI. There are 13 residues in the CDR3. V was cut by 7 bases and J by 0 bases, with 10 bases left in between. The DNA for the CDR3 is TGTGCCAGCACAATCTCAAACTCCTACGAGCAGTACTTC. Translated, it gives CASTISNSYEQYF.

This rearrangement joins TRBV5-1 to TRBJ1-1; TRBD1 might be the D (6 bases). The CDR3 contains 13 residues. V lost 3 bases and J 6 bases, leaving 12 bases between the germline ends. Germline assignment: CDR1 SGHRS and CDR2 YFSETQ. The CDR3 region has the DNA TGCGCCAGCAGCTCAACAGGGTGGGCTGAAGCTTTCTTT. Translated, it gives CASSSTGWAEAFF.

The chain recombines TRBV29-1 with TRBJ2-7, with TRBD2 identical over 12 bases. CDR1 and CDR2 from the germline V gene are SQVTM and ANQGSEA. Trimming cost V 2 bases and J 0 bases; bases outside gene matches: 8. The CDR3 extends over 17 amino acids. The CDR3 coding sequence is TGCAGCGTTGAACTAGCGGGGGGGATTAAAAACTCCTACGAGCAGTACTTC. Amino acids: CSVELAGGIKNSYEQYF.

The chain couples TRBV28 to TRBJ1-2; D gene unclear. CDR1 is MDHEN, CDR2 SYDVKM, per germline. This CDR3 contains 16 residues. V lost 3 bases and J 3 bases, leaving 17 bases between the germline ends. For the CDR3, the DNA is TGTGCCAGCAGTTTCCCTGAACCGGGCCTTTACTATGGCTACACCTTC. It translates to CASSFPEPGLYYGYTF.

Relative to its sample, this clone is large. The chain employs TRBV6-4 and TRBJ2-3, with 11 bases identical to TRBD2. V lost 0 bases, J lost 6 bases, and 2 bases stayed unmatched. The length of the CDR3 is 15 residues. From germline, CDR1 is MRHNA and CDR2 SNTAGT. CDR3 sequence: CASSDSSGGADTQYF. The DNA of the CDR3 is TGTGCCAGCAGTGACTCTAGCGGGGGGGCCGATACGCAGTATTTT.

The chain couples TRBV14 to TRBJ2-7; D is unresolved. From germline, CDR1 is SGHDN and CDR2 FVKESK. The V gene lost 6 bases and the J gene lost 7 bases, with 19 bases spanning the gap. CDR3 length: 14 amino acids. The CDR3 bases are TGTGCCAGCAGTGCTACGAACGGTCTGGGAGAGCAGTACTTC. This sequence encodes CASSATNGLGEQYF. The full variable domain, in which reference TRBV14 and TRBJ2-7 provide the parts outside the CDR3, is EAGVTQFPSHSVIEKGQTVTLRCDPISGHDNLYWYRRVMGKEIKFLLHFVKESKQDESGMPNNRFLAERTGGTYSTLKVQPAELEDSGVYFCASSATNGLGEQYFGPGTRLTVT.

This sequence joins TRBV4-1 and TRBJ2-5; tentatively, D is TRBD1 or TRBD2 (5 bases each). This CDR3 comprises 14 residues. V was pared by 4 bases and J by 3 bases, with 12 bases between. Germline V gives CDR1 MGHRA, CDR2 YSYEKL. CDR3 coding DNA: TGCGCCAGCAGCCGACCGGGACCTAAAGAGACCCAGTACTTC. This translates into CASSRPGPKETQYF.

On this clone itself: Other DNA sequences in the same sample also yield this CDR3. The chain employs TRBV27 and TRBJ1-3; D possibly corresponds to TRBD1 (5 bases). CDR1 and CDR2 (germline): MNHEY, SMNVEV (reference sequence). This CDR3 is 14 amino acids long. Trimming pared 2 bases from V and 2 bases from J, leaving 7 bases between. The CDR3 is CASSLAGTGNTIYF. CDR3 coding DNA: TGTGCCAGCAGTTTAGCAGGGACTGGAAACACCATATATTTT.

The gene calls are TRBV7-9 and TRBJ1-4; D gene unclear. Between the trimmed V and J ends, which lost 2 bases and 8 bases, there was a span of 6 bases. This CDR3 comprises 12 residues. Germline-derived CDR1 and CDR2 are SEHNR and FQNEAQ (reference sequence). CDR3 DNA sequence: TGTGCCAGCAGCTTATTGGGGGAAAAACTGTTTTTT. Its translation: CASSLLGEKLFF.

This sequence joins TRBV6-5 and TRBJ2-7, with 10 nucleotides matching TRBD1. From germline, CDR1 is MNHEY and CDR2 SVGAGI. The CDR3 consists of 15 residues. The V segment lost 2 bases and the J segment 5 bases; nucleotides outside the gene matches: 6. The CDR3 loop reads CASSYTSTGGDEQYF. In nucleotides, the CDR3 is TGTGCCAGCAGTTACACCTCGACAGGGGGCGACGAGCAGTACTTC.

CDR3 bases: TGTGCCATCAGTGGACTGGGGGTGGCCAACACTGAAGCTTTCTTT. Amino acids: CAISGLGVANTEAFF. The chain uses TRBV10-3 and TRBJ1-1; tentative D call: TRBD1 (5 bases). This CDR3 has 15 residues. Trimming took 4 bases from V and 2 from J, leaving 14 bases between them. Germline values: CDR1 ENHRY, CDR2 SYGVKD.

V and J are TRBV27 and TRBJ2-1, with a tentative D call TRBD1 (6 bases). The CDR3 has 14 amino acids. The V gene's germline CDR1 is MNHEY and CDR2 SMNVEV (reference sequence). Trimming shortened V by 7 bases and J by 3 bases, and 13 bases separated the two germline ends. For the CDR3, the DNA is TGTGCCAGCATGGGGCAGGGGTTCTACAATGAGCAGTTCTTC. Protein sequence: CASMGQGFYNEQFF.

This sequence joins TRBV19 and TRBJ2-1; D is ambiguous. The CDR3 contains 13 residues. Deletions cut 7 bases from V and 0 bases from J, with 7 bases between. Germline loops: CDR1 LNHDA, CDR2 SQIVND (reference sequence). CDR3 in DNA: TGTGCCAGTACCGATACCTCCTACAATGAGCAGTTCTTC. The encoded protein is CASTDTSYNEQFF.

The chain is built from TRBV5-4 and TRBJ1-4; TRBD1 is a possible D gene (6 bases). Trimming cost V 0 bases and J 6 bases, with 6 bases left between them. CDR1 SGHNT and CDR2 YYREEE come from the germline V gene (reference sequence). The CDR3 is 13 amino acids. This CDR3 is CASSLGTDEKLFF. The DNA for the CDR3 is TGTGCCAGCAGCTTGGGGACAGATGAAAAACTGTTTTTT.

Ten or more counts support this clone. The chain links TRBV7-9 to TRBJ2-3; D ambiguous. Germline V lookup: CDR1 SEHNR, CDR2 FQNEAQ (reference sequence). Trimming stripped 6 bases from V and 4 bases from J, with 8 bases between. The CDR3 sequence is 12 residues long. The CDR3 spells CASRGRADTQYF. DNA of the CDR3: TGTGCCAGCAGAGGAAGGGCAGATACGCAGTATTTT.

DNA for the CDR3: TGTGCCAGCATGAAAGACAGGAGGGGGTTCAATGAGCAGTTCTTC. It translates to CASMKDRRGFNEQFF. The chain carries TRBV6-5 and TRBJ2-1, with D perhaps given as TRBD1 or TRBD2 (6 bases each). The V gene's germline CDR1 is MNHEY and CDR2 SVGAGI. V dropped 7 bases and J dropped 6 bases, with 19 bases sitting between them. This CDR3 spans 15 amino acids.

The rearrangement joins TRBV5-5 to TRBJ1-2; TRBD1 aligns across 7 bases. Germline V gives CDR1 SGHKS, CDR2 YYEKEE (reference sequence). With 2 bases clipped from V and 7 bases from J, the junction kept 5 bases outside the gene matches. The CDR3 length is 13 residues. CDR3 sequence: CASSLRQGGGYTF. CDR3 bases: TGTGCCAGCAGCTTAAGGCAGGGGGGTGGCTACACCTTC.

The chain has TRBV5-4 and TRBJ2-2; the D is unclear. The CDR3 runs to 13 residues. Germline CDR1 is SGHNT and CDR2 is YYREEE (reference sequence). With 3 bases removed from V and 3 bases from J, the gap between germline ends came to 6 bases. The CDR3 reads CASSSRDTGELFF. CDR3 nucleotides: TGTGCCAGCAGCTCCCGAGACACCGGGGAGCTGTTTTTT.

The chain links TRBV19 to TRBJ1-2; D perhaps matches TRBD1 (5 bases). The CDR3 runs 14 residues. With 5 bases removed from V and 1 base from J, the gap between germline ends came to 11 bases. CDR1 is LNHDA and CDR2 is SQIVND in the germline V gene (reference sequence). DNA for the CDR3: TGTGCCAGTAGTTCTAGACAGCTTAACTATGGCTACACCTTC. The encoded protein is CASSSRQLNYGYTF.

This CDR3 is CASSQDSNEKLFF. As DNA, the CDR3 is TGTGCCAGCAGCCAAGATAGTAATGAAAAACTGTTTTTT. The chain carries TRBV9 and TRBJ1-4, with D unclear. The CDR3 is 13 residues long. Trimming took 4 bases from V and 4 from J, leaving 8 bases between them. Germline V gene sequence: CDR1 SGDLS, CDR2 YYNGEE.

A few counts support this clone. This chain links TRBV5-3 with TRBJ2-3; 11 positions match TRBD2. TRBV5-3 is an ORF, and what it does is uncertain. V lost 4 bases and J lost 0; bases outside the gene matches: 4. The CDR3 length is 16 residues. The CDR3 DNA reads as TGTGCCAGAAGCATTTTAGCGGGGGGGAGCACAGATACGCAGTATTTT. Residues: CARSILAGGSTDTQYF.

The chain is built from TRBV9 and TRBJ2-3, with 10 bases that match TRBD2. Unmatched junction bases numbered 2, after V lost 1 base and J lost 0 bases. The length of the CDR3 is 16 residues. Germline-derived CDR1 and CDR2 are SGDLS and YYNGEE. The CDR3 sequence is CASSVLAGVSTDTQYF. In DNA form, the CDR3 reads TGTGCCAGCAGCGTACTAGCGGGAGTGAGCACAGATACGCAGTATTTT.

This chain uses TRBV9 with TRBJ2-7; D may correspond to TRBD1 or TRBD2 (5 bases each). V was pared by 0 bases and J by 2 bases, with 9 bases between. The CDR3 runs to 14 residues. The germline CDR1 and CDR2 sequences are SGDLS and YYNGEE. CDR3 DNA: TGTGCCAGCAGCGTAGCCGGGACCACCTACGAGCAGTACTTC. This encodes CASSVAGTTYEQYF. The whole variable domain, filled in from reference TRBV9 and TRBJ2-7, reads DSGVTQTPKHLITATGQRVTLRCSPRSGDLSVYWYQQSLDQGLQFLIQYYNGEERAKGNILERFSAQQFPDLHSELNLSSLELGDSALYFCASSVAGTTYEQYFGPGTRLTVT.

The chain uses TRBV11-2 and TRBJ2-7; TRBD2 matches at 10 bases. This CDR3 is built from 15 residues. The germline V gene has CDR1 SGHAT and CDR2 FQNNGV. Unmatched junction bases numbered 4, after V lost 2 bases and J lost 3 bases. CDR3 sequence reads: CASSLWASGSYEQYF. The CDR3 nucleotides are TGTGCCAGCAGCTTATGGGCTAGCGGGAGCTACGAGCAGTACTTC.

This chain joins TRBV29-1 and TRBJ2-1; TRBD2 aligns across 12 bases. The CDR3 is 16 residues long. V lost 0 bases to trimming and J lost 9 bases; unmatched junction nucleotides: 9. CDR1 and CDR2 (germline): SQVTM, ANQGSEA. In DNA, the CDR3 is TGCAGCGTTGAAGATTTGGCTAGCGGGAGGGGGTTTGAGCAGTTCTTC. Amino acid sequence: CSVEDLASGRGFEQFF.

This chain links TRBV4-2 with TRBJ2-3; D gene uncertain. This CDR3 is built from 14 residues. Germline assignment: CDR1 LGHNA and CDR2 YNFKEQ. With 4 bases removed from V and 2 bases from J, the gap between germline ends came to 10 bases. The CDR3 is CASSPSGPTDTQYF. The CDR3 nucleotides are TGTGCCAGCAGCCCATCCGGGCCCACAGATACGCAGTATTTT.